The 25 T cell receptor beta chains given below trace back to one sample, sequenced in a study of sequential checkpoint blockade in melanoma. The treatment denotes: randomized to nivolumab then ipilimumab (arm A) or the reverse (arm B). Using immunoSEQ multiplex PCR, the repertoire was profiled, and TCRdb retains in-frame clones only, with some absent. The table records around 11,000 clones, around 74% of them present only once. Sequenced material: CD8+ T cells sorted from blood (inferred from file names), taken from a patient given nivolumab and ipilimumab in sequence. All receptors derive from a human donor with melanoma.

This clone came up a few times. The rearrangement joins TRBV16 to TRBJ1-4, with 9 nucleotides matching TRBD1. Trimming took 4 bases from V and 8 from J; bases not matched to a gene: 5. Germline V gives CDR1 KGHSY, CDR2 FQNENV. The CDR3 covers 14 residues. In DNA, the CDR3 is TGTGCCAGCAGCCGGGGGACAGGGCTGGAAAAACTGTTTTTT. It specifies CASSRGTGLEKLFF.

The rearrangement joins TRBV5-6 to TRBJ2-5; D is uncertain. Judging by the DNA end, TRBJ2-7 fits better; the J call may be wrong. The V gene's germline CDR1 is SGHDT and CDR2 YYEEEE. The CDR3 is made up of 17 amino acids. The CDR3 region is CASSALRVERMVFEQYF. The DNA for the CDR3 is TGTGCCAGCAGCGCCCTCCGGGTCGAAAGGATGGTTTTCGAGCAGTACTTC.

The chain combines TRBV19 with TRBJ2-5, with D tentatively TRBD1 (5 bases). Matching the DNA end better, TRBJ2-7 makes the J call doubtful. This CDR3 contains 14 residues. The V gene's germline CDR1 is LNHDA and CDR2 SQIVND (reference sequence). The CDR3 protein is CASSIGQGGYEQYF. The CDR3 DNA is TGTGCCAGTAGTATCGGGCAGGGCGGCTACGAGCAGTACTTC.

In its sample, this clone ranks as medium-sized. This chain connects TRBV7-9 to TRBJ1-3; a weak D match, TRBD1 (5 bases). Germline values: CDR1 SEHNR, CDR2 FQNEAQ (reference sequence). The CDR3 consists of 15 residues. V dropped 5 bases and J dropped 1 base, with 12 bases sitting between them. CDR3 bases: TGTGCCAGCAGCAAAGGGGCTATTTCTGGAAACACCATATATTTT. Translating gives CASSKGAISGNTIYF.

The sample holds one count of this clone. The V gene is TRBV5-4, the J gene TRBJ2-7; 8 bases align to TRBD1. Germline loops: CDR1 SGHNT, CDR2 YYREEE (reference sequence). This CDR3 has 14 residues. With V trimmed by 3 bases and J by 4 bases, 6 bases remained unmatched. The CDR3 spells CASSSGQGLYEQYF. Written as DNA, the CDR3 is TGTGCCAGCAGCTCCGGACAGGGCCTTTACGAGCAGTACTTC.

Of note for this clone: Additional DNA sequences in this sample encode the identical CDR3. The chain employs TRBV7-9 and TRBJ1-5; 7 bases are a match to TRBD1. Germline CDR1 SEHNR, CDR2 FQNEAQ (reference sequence). Losses at the gene ends were 3 bases for V and 3 bases for J; bases not matched to a gene: 2. The CDR3 is made up of 14 amino acids. CDR3 in DNA: TGTGCCAGCAGCTTGGGGACAGCCAATCAGCCCCAGCATTTT. Protein sequence: CASSLGTANQPQHF.

The CDR3, as DNA: TGCGCCAGCAGCCAAGATTGGGGCCAGAACACTGAAGCTTTCTTT. It is translated as CASSQDWGQNTEAFF. V usage is TRBV4-3 and J usage is TRBJ1-1; D is perhaps TRBD1 (5 bases). Germline CDR1 reads LGHNA; CDR2 reads YSLEER. The CDR3 totals 15 residues. Trimming shortened V by 0 bases and J by 1 base, and 9 bases separated the two germline ends.

This chain uses TRBV6-9 with TRBJ2-6; no firm D call. V was shortened by 5 bases and J by 5 bases, with 19 bases between the two germline ends. The CDR3 sequence is 17 residues long. CDR1 is MNHGY and CDR2 is SVAAGI in the germline V gene. CDR3 nucleotide sequence: TGTGCCAGCAGTCCCCACCTACGACAAAGTCGGGCCAACGTCCTGACTTTC. It translates to CASSPHLRQSRANVLTF.

This chain joins TRBV7-6 and TRBJ2-7; the D is unclear. The CDR3 has 15 residues. Between the trimmed V and J ends, which lost 6 bases and 2 bases, there was a span of 17 bases. Per the germline V gene, CDR1 is SGHVS and CDR2 is FNYEAQ. The CDR3: CASRESEGKAYEQYF. CDR3 bases: TGTGCCAGCAGGGAGTCTGAAGGAAAGGCCTACGAGCAGTACTTC.

The chain combines TRBV5-8 with TRBJ2-7; D may be TRBD2 (6 bases). This CDR3 has 14 amino acids. V lost 0 bases, J lost 2 bases, and 9 bases lay in between. CDR1 and CDR2 from the germline V gene are SGHTS and YDEGEE. This CDR3 is CASSLVGGTYEQYF. CDR3 nucleotide sequence: TGTGCCAGCAGCTTGGTCGGGGGAACCTACGAGCAGTACTTC.

The rearrangement links TRBV7-9 to TRBJ2-1; TRBD1 might be the D (5 bases). Germline V CDR1 and CDR2: SEHNR, FQNEAQ (reference sequence). CDR3 length: 17 amino acids. With 4 bases removed from V and 6 bases from J, the gap between germline ends came to 22 bases. The CDR3, as DNA: TGTGCCAGCAGCTCAGGGATCTCGGCACTCTTAGGCAATGAGCAGTTCTTC. This translates into CASSSGISALLGNEQFF.

This clone was recorded a few times. The CDR3 DNA reads TGTGCCAGCAGCTTAGCCCGGACAGGGAGGGTTAACTATGGCTACACCTTC. Translation: CASSLARTGRVNYGYTF. This rearrangement joins TRBV7-8 to TRBJ1-2, with 8 bases identical to TRBD1. V gave up 0 bases and J gave up 1 base; unmatched junction bases: 7. In germline, CDR1 is SGHVS, CDR2 FQNEAQ. The CDR3 is 17 residues long.

This sequence joins TRBV4-1 and TRBJ2-7; no clear D gene. V was cut by 4 bases and J by 0 bases, with 13 bases left in between. Germline CDR1 reads MGHRA; CDR2 reads YSYEKL. This CDR3 is 15 amino acids long. CDR3 amino acids: CASSPPERSSYEQYF. CDR3 nucleotide sequence: TGCGCCAGCAGCCCCCCCGAGAGGAGCTCCTACGAGCAGTACTTC.

J is TRBJ2-7 and V is TRBV7-9; 10 nucleotides match TRBD2. This CDR3 is built from 16 residues. Germline CDR1 is SEHNR and CDR2 is FQNEAQ (reference sequence). V lost 2 bases, J lost 2 bases, and 6 bases stayed unmatched. The CDR3 spells CASSLLAGDHPYEQYF. The CDR3 DNA is TGTGCCAGCAGCTTACTAGCGGGAGATCACCCCTACGAGCAGTACTTC.

This clone has a handful of counts. The gene calls are TRBV10-3 and TRBJ2-7; D remains unclear. CDR3 length equals 14 residues. Deletions cut 6 bases from V and 0 bases from J, with 12 bases between. CDR1 ENHRY and CDR2 SYGVKD come from the germline V gene. The CDR3 region has the DNA TGTGCCATCAGCCCCGTCACAGACTCCTACGAGCAGTACTTC. This codes for CAISPVTDSYEQYF.

The V and J genes are TRBV4-3 and TRBJ1-2; D is undetermined. From germline, CDR1 is LGHNA and CDR2 YSLEER. The CDR3 runs to 15 residues. V was trimmed by 1 base and J by 0 bases, leaving 9 bases between them. The CDR3 region has the DNA TGCGCCAGCAGCCAAGCCTCCCCTCCTAACTATGGCTACACCTTC. Translating gives CASSQASPPNYGYTF.

This clone was counted between two and nine times. This chain joins TRBV19 and TRBJ1-6, with 7 bases aligning to TRBD1. The CDR3 spans 15 residues. Germline assignment: CDR1 LNHDA and CDR2 SQIVND (reference sequence). J lost 3 bases, V lost 5 bases, and 4 bases had no gene match. CDR3 bases: TGTGCCAGTAGTGCACGGGACAGCTATAATTCACCCCTCCACTTT. It yields the protein CASSARDSYNSPLHF.

The chain carries TRBV27 and TRBJ2-7; 10 nucleotides align to TRBD1. This CDR3 is 15 amino acids long. With 0 bases clipped from V and 3 bases from J, the junction kept 2 bases outside the gene matches. Germline CDR1 is MNHEY and CDR2 is SMNVEV (reference sequence). The CDR3 coding sequence is TGTGCCAGCAGTTTATCTCGGGACAGGGGCTACGAGCAGTACTTC. Protein product: CASSLSRDRGYEQYF.

This chain connects TRBV15 to TRBJ2-3, with 8 bases aligning to TRBD1. The CDR3 length is 15 residues. V gave up 4 bases and J gave up 7 bases; unmatched junction bases: 10. Germline loops: CDR1 LNHNV, CDR2 YYDKDF (reference sequence). The CDR3 bases are TGTGCCACCAGCACGACAGGGGTTGGAGTATATACGCAGTATTTT. Translation gives CATSTTGVGVYTQYF.

The chain employs TRBV7-9 and TRBJ1-1, with D tentatively TRBD1 (5 bases). V was cut by 5 bases and J by 5 bases, with 18 bases left in between. CDR1 and CDR2 (germline): SEHNR, FQNEAQ (reference sequence). The CDR3 length is 15 residues. Written as DNA, the CDR3 is TGTGCCAGCAGCGGTACTGAACCGGGACTTACTGAAGCTTTCTTT. It is translated as CASSGTEPGLTEAFF. Looking up the rest from reference TRBV7-9 and TRBJ1-1 gives the full variable domain: DTGVSQNPRHKITKRGQNVTFRCDPISEHNRLYWYRQTLGQGPEFLTYFQNEAQLEKSRLLSDRFSAERPKGSFSTLEIQRTEQGDSAMYLCASSGTEPGLTEAFFGQGTRLTVV.

Only a few counts were recorded for this clone. The chain couples TRBV4-2 to TRBJ2-7; D call uncertain. The germline V gene encodes CDR1 LGHNA and CDR2 YNFKEQ. The V end was cut by 0 bases, the J end by 3 bases, with 6 bases between. CDR3 length equals 13 residues. The CDR3 DNA sequence: TGTGCCAGCAGCCAAGAATCAGTCTACGAGCAGTACTTC. Translated, it gives CASSQESVYEQYF.

V and J are TRBV4-1 and TRBJ1-6; D may be TRBD1 (6 bases). Germline CDR1 and CDR2: MGHRA and YSYEKL. This CDR3 has 13 residues. V was cut by 2 bases and J by 8 bases, with 7 bases left in between. DNA for the CDR3: TGCGCCAGCAGCCAACGACAGGATTCACCCCTCCACTTT. Protein product: CASSQRQDSPLHF.

In this sample, this clone turned up a few times. V is TRBV14 and J is TRBJ2-7, with 10 bases identical to TRBD1. The V and J ends lost 4 bases and 7 bases, in that order; junction bases with no gene match: 7. CDR3 size: 14 residues. In germline, CDR1 is SGHDN, CDR2 FVKESK. The CDR3: CASSRRQGASEQYF. In nucleotides, the CDR3 is TGTGCCAGCAGCCGACGACAGGGGGCTAGTGAGCAGTACTTC.

The J gene is TRBJ2-7, the V gene TRBV2, with 13 bases that match TRBD2. This CDR3 has 13 residues. The ends lost 9 bases at V and 7 bases at J; junction bases unmatched: 6. From germline, CDR1 is SNHLY and CDR2 FYNNEI. CDR3 DNA sequence: TGTGCCAGAGGACTAGCGGGAGTGGAAGAGCAGTACTTC. Translation gives CARGLAGVEEQYF. The whole variable domain, filled in from reference TRBV2 and TRBJ2-7, reads EPEVTQTPSHQVTQMGQEVILRCVPISNHLYFYWYRQILGQKVEFLVSFYNNEISEKSEIFDDQFSVERPDGSNFTLKIRSTKLEDSAMYFCARGLAGVEEQYFGPGTRLTVT.

By share, this clone counts as medium-sized (0.01 to 0.1%). V and J are TRBV4-1 and TRBJ2-2; TRBD1 aligns across 7 bases. Germline CDR1 and CDR2: MGHRA and YSYEKL. V was clipped by 4 bases and J by 4 bases; unmatched bases: 3. The CDR3 covers 14 residues. This CDR3 is CASSRRTGTGELFF. The CDR3 nucleotides are TGCGCCAGCAGCCGCCGGACAGGCACCGGGGAGCTGTTTTTT.